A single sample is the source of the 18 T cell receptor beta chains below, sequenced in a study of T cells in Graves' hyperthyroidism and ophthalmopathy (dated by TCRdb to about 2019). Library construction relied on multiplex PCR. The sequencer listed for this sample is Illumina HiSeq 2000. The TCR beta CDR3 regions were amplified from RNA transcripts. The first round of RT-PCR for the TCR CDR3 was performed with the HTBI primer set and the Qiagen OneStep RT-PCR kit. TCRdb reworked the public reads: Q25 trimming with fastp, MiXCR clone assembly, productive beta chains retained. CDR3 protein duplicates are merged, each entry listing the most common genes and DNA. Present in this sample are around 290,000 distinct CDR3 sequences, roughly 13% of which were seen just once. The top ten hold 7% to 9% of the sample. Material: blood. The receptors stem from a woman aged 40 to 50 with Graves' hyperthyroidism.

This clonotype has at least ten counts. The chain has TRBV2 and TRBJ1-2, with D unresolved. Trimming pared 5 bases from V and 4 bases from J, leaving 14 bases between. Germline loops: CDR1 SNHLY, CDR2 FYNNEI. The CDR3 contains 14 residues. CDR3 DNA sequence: TGTGCCAGCAGTACTGAGGTCCGGGGCTATGGCTACACCTTC. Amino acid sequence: CASSTEVRGYGYTF. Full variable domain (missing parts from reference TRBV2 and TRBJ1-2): EPEVTQTPSHQVTQMGQEVILRCVPISNHLYFYWYRQILGQKVEFLVSFYNNEISEKSEIFDDQFSVERPDGSNFTLKIRSTKLEDSAMYFCASSTEVRGYGYTFGSGTRLTVV.

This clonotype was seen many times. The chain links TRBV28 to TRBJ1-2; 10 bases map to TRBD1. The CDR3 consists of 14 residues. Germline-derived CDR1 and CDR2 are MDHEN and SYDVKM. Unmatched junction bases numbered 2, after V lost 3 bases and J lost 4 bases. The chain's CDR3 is CASSFRDRGYGYTF. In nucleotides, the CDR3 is TGTGCCAGCAGTTTCCGGGACAGGGGCTATGGCTACACCTTC.

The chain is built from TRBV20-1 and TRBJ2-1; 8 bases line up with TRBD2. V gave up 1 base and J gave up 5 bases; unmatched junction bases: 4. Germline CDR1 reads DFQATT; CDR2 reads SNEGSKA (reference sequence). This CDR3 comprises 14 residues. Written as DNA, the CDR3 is TGCAGTGCTAGAGTGACTAGCGCCCACAATGAGCAGTTCTTC. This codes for CSARVTSAHNEQFF.

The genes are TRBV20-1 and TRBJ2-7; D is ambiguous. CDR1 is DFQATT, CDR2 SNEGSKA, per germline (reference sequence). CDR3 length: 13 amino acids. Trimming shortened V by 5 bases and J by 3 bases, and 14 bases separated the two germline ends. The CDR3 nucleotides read TGCAGTGCTCCTAGTTCATTTTTCTACGAGCAGTACTTC. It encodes CSAPSSFFYEQYF.

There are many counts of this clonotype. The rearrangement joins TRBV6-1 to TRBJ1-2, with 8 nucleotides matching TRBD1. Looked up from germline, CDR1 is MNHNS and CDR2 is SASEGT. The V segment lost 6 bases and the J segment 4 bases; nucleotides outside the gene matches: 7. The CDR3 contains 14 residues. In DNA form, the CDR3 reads TGTGCCAGCAGACGCGGACAGGGAATCTATGGCTACACCTTC. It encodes CASRRGQGIYGYTF.

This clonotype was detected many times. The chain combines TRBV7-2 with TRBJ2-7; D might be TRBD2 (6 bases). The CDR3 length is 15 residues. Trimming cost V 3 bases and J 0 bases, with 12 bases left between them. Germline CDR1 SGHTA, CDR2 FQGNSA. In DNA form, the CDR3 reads TGTGCCAGCAGCTTCTCGGCCGGGAGCTCCTACGAGCAGTACTTC. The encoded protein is CASSFSAGSSYEQYF.

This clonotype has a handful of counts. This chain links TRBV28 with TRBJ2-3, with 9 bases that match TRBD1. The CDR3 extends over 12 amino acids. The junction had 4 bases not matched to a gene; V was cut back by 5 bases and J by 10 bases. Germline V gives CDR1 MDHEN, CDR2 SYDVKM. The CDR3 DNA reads TGTGCCAGCAGTACACGACAGGGGGCGCAGTATTTT. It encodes CASSTRQGAQYF.

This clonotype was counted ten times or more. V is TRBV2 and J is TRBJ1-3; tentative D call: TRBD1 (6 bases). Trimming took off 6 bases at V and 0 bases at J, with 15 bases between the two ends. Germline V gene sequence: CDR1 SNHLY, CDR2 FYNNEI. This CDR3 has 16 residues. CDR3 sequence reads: CASSSGQRNSGNTIYF. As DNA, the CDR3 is TGTGCCAGCAGCTCTGGACAGAGAAACTCTGGAAACACCATATATTTT.

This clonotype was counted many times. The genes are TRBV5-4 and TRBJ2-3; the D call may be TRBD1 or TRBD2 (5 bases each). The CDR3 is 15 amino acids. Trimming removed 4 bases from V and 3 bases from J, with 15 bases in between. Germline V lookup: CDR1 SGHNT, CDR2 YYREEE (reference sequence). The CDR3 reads CASSPTGAQTDTQYF. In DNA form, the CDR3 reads TGTGCCAGCAGCCCGACCGGGGCTCAGACAGATACGCAGTATTTT.

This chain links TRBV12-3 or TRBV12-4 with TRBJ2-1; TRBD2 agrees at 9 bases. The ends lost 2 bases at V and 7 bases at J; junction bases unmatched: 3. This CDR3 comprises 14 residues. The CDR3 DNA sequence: TGTGCCAGCAGTTTAAAAGCGGGAGGAAATGAGCAGTTCTTC. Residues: CASSLKAGGNEQFF.

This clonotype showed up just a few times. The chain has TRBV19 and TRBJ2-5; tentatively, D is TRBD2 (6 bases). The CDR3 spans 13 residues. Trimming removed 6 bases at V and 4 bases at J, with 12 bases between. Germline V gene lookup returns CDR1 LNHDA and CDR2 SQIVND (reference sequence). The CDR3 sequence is CASRGREVETQYF. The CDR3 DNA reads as TGTGCCAGTAGGGGCAGGGAGGTAGAGACCCAGTACTTC. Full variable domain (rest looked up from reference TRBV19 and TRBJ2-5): DGGITQSPKYLFRKEGQNVTLSCEQNLNHDAMYWYRQDPGQGLRLIYYSQIVNDFQKGDIAEGYSVSREKKESFPLTVTSAQKNPTAFYLCASRGREVETQYFGPGTRLLVL.

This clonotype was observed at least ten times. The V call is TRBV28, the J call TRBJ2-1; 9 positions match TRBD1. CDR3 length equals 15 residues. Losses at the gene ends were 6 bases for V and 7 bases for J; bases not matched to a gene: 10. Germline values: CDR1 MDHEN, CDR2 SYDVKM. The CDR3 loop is CASRFTGGAGNEQFF. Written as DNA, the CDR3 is TGTGCCAGCAGATTCACAGGGGGCGCGGGTAATGAGCAGTTCTTC.

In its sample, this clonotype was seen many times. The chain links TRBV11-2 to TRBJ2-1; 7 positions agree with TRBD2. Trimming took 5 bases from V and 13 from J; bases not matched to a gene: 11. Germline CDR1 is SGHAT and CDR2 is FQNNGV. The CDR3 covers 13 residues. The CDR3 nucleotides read TGTGCCAGCAGCCCGACTAGCCGACCTACCCAGTTCTTC. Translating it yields CASSPTSRPTQFF. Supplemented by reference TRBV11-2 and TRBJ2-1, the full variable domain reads EAGVAQSPRYKIIEKRQSVAFWCNPISGHATLYWYQQILGQGPKLLIQFQNNGVVDDSQLPKDRFSAERLKGVDSTLKIQPAKLEDSAVYLCASSPTSRPTQFFGPGTRLTVL.

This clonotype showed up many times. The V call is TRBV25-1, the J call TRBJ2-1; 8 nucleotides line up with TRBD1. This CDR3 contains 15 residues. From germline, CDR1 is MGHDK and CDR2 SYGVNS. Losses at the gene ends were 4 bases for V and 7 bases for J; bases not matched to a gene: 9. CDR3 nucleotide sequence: TGTGCCAGCAGTGCAGCGACAGGGGCCCTTAATGAGCAGTTCTTC. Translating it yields CASSAATGALNEQFF.

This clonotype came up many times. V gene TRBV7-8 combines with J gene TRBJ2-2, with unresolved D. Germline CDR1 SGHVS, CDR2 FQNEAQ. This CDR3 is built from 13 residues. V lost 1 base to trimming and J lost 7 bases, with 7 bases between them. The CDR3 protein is CASSLVVFGELFF. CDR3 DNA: TGTGCCAGCAGCTTAGTTGTGTTCGGGGAGCTGTTTTTT.

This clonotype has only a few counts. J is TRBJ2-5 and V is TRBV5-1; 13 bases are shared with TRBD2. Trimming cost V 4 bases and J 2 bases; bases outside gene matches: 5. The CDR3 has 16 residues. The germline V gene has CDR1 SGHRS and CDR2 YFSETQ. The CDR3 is CASSLGLAGAQETQYF. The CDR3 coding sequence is TGCGCCAGCAGCCTTGGACTAGCGGGAGCTCAAGAGACCCAGTACTTC. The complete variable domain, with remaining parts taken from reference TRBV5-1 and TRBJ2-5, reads KAGVTQTPRYLIKTRGQQVTLSCSPISGHRSVSWYQQTPGQGLQFLFEYFSETQRNKGNFPGRFSGRQFSNSRSEMNVSTLELGDSALYLCASSLGLAGAQETQYFGPGTRLLVL.

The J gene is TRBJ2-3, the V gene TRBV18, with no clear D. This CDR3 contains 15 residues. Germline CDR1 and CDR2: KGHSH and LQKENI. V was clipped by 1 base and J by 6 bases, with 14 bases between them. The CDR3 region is CASSPRKLERDTQYF. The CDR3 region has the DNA TGTGCCAGCTCACCACGGAAATTAGAACGGGATACGCAGTATTTT.

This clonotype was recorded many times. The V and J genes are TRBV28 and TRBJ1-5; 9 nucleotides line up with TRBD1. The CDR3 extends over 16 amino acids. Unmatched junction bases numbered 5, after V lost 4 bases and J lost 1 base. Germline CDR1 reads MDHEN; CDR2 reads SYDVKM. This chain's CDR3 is CASSSGTGWSNQPQHF. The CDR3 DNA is TGTGCCAGCAGTTCCGGGACAGGGTGGAGCAATCAGCCCCAGCATTTT.